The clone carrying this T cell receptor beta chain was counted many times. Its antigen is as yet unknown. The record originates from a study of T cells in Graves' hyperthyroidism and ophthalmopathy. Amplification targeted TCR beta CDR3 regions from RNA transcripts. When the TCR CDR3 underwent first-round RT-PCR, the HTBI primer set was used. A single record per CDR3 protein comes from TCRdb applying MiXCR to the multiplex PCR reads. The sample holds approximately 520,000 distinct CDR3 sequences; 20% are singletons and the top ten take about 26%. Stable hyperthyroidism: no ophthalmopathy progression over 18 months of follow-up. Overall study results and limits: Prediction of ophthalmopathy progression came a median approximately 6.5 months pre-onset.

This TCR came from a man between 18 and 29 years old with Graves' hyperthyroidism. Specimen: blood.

CDR3 sequence (DNA): TGCAGTGCTAGAAGAGGGGTACAGAATCAGCCCCAGCATTTT. It encodes CSARRGVQNQPQHF. The chain is built from TRBV20-1 and TRBJ1-5, with TRBD1 as a possible D gene (5 bases). CDR1 DFQATT and CDR2 SNEGSKA come from the germline V gene (reference sequence). V was clipped by 2 bases and J by 4 bases, with 12 bases between them. This CDR3 spans 14 amino acids.